This T cell receptor beta chain appears in the sequencing data of a study of CD8 T cells in ankylosing spondylitis. TCRdb reprocessed the 5' RACE reads via MiXCR and lists one record per CDR3 protein. The table shows 300,000 to 400,000 distinct CDR3 sequences, with approximately 10% occurring only once. CDR1 and CDR2 from the germline V gene are SNHLY and FYNNEI. CDR3 length: 15 amino acids. V was cut by 5 bases and J by 7 bases, with 18 bases left in between. The sample was blood, either unsorted or a sorted T cell fraction (not recorded which). The clonotype originates from a female donor with ankylosing spondylitis or in good health (not recorded which). The chain employs TRBV2 and TRBJ2-1; D is perhaps TRBD2 (6 bases). CDR3 bases: TGTGCCAGCAGTCTACGGTCAGGGAGGTTAAATGAGCAGTTCTTC. This sequence encodes CASSLRSGRLNEQFF.